Listed below are T cell receptor beta chains from one sample, sequenced in a study of cytomegalovirus exposure and HLA in healthy donors. This table comes from immunoSEQ multiplex PCR, and its TCRdb copy is limited to in-frame clones, with some not included. The data hold 150,000 to 200,000 clones, with around three quarters observed a single time. The sample comprised PBMCs. The source of these receptors is a woman in her thirties or forties in good health and CMV-seronegative. Each CDR3 is given with its conserved first and last residue. Fields, in order: J gene, clone size, V gene, D gene, CDR3 protein, CDR3 DNA. A D gene is named only where the DNA matches it firmly. Not all rows give a size; the values are once, few, many and, for expanded clones, a class.

TRBJ2-5,-,TRBV20-1,-,CSARVSETQYF,TGCAGTGCTAGAGTGAGCGAGACCCAGTACTTC
TRBJ2-7,few,TRBV2,TRBD1,CASRTGEYEQYF,TGTGCCAGCAGGACAGGGGAATACGAGCAGTACTTC
TRBJ1-1,many,TRBV27,TRBD1,CASSFNRGREAFF,TGTGCCAGCAGTTTTAACAGGGGGCGGGAAGCTTTCTTT
TRBJ2-4,-,TRBV5-4,TRBD2,CASSLWASGSKNIQYF,TGTGCCAGCAGCTTGTGGGCTAGCGGGTCCAAAAACATTCAGTACTTC
TRBJ2-7,few,TRBV27,TRBD1,CASSFLGQNSYEQYF,TGTGCCAGCAGTTTTCTGGGACAGAACTCCTACGAGCAGTACTTC
TRBJ1-3,-,TRBV7-8,-,CASSLTGFPSGNTIYF,TGTGCCAGCAGCTTAACAGGGTTTCCCTCTGGAAACACCATATATTTT
TRBJ1-2,once,TRBV9,TRBD1,CASSAIQGAGGYTF,TGTGCCAGCAGCGCTATACAGGGGGCGGGTGGCTACACCTTC
TRBJ2-3,-,TRBV7-8,-,CASSLGGRGVTDTQYF,TGTGCCAGCAGCTTAGGGGGCAGGGGGGTCACAGATACGCAGTATTTT
TRBJ1-2,-,TRBV2,TRBD1,CASIPGQGSYGYTF,TGTGCCAGCATTCCGGGACAGGGCTCCTATGGCTACACCTTC
TRBJ1-5,-,TRBV2,-,CASSENLYQPQHF,TGTGCCAGCAGTGAAAATCTTTATCAGCCCCAGCATTTT
TRBJ2-3,-,TRBV5-1,-,CASSQGYTDTQYF,TGCGCCAGCAGCCAGGGATACACAGATACGCAGTATTTT
TRBJ2-3,-,TRBV4-1,-,CASSTFTDTQYF,TGCGCCAGCAGCACTTTCACAGATACGCAGTATTTT
TRBJ2-7,once,TRBV27,-,CASTGFNEQYF,TGTGCCAGCACCGGGTTCAACGAGCAGTACTTC
TRBJ2-3,-,TRBV6-1,TRBD2,CASRLAGSGTDTQYF,TGTGCCAGCAGGTTAGCGGGGTCGGGCACAGATACGCAGTATTTT
TRBJ2-7,-,TRBV5-1,-,CASSLVGGSYEQYF,TGCGCCAGCAGCTTGGTAGGAGGCTCCTACGAGCAGTACTTC
TRBJ1-2,-,TRBV5-4,-,CASSLWGGSSPSYGYTF,TGTGCCAGCAGCTTGTGGGGAGGGTCCTCTCCTTCCTATGGCTACACCTTC
TRBJ2-7,-,TRBV5-1,TRBD1,CASRPHQGQVIYEQYF,TGCGCCAGCAGACCCCACCAAGGACAGGTCATCTACGAGCAGTACTTC
TRBJ2-5,-,TRBV27,TRBD2,CASSLRGLAGVGRETQYF,TGTGCCAGCAGTTTAAGGGGTTTAGCGGGGGTGGGTCGAGAGACCCAGTACTTC
TRBJ1-2,-,TRBV7-3,TRBD1,CASSLQGVRLSDTHGYTF,TGTGCCAGCAGCTTACAGGGGGTTCGTCTTTCAGATACACATGGCTACACCTTC
TRBJ2-1,-,TRBV5-1,TRBD2,CASRLAGGLSEQFF,TGCGCCAGCAGATTGGCGGGGGGGCTAAGTGAGCAGTTCTTC
TRBJ1-5,-,TRBV9,TRBD1,CASSERGHGNQPQHF,TGTGCCAGCAGCGAAAGGGGGCATGGCAATCAGCCCCAGCATTTT
TRBJ2-7,few,TRBV2,-,CASSWTVYEQYF,TGTGCCAGCAGTTGGACTGTCTACGAGCAGTACTTC
TRBJ2-7,-,TRBV5-1,-,CASSLTGTPEQYF,TGCGCCAGCAGCTTGACTGGGACTCCGGAGCAGTACTTC
TRBJ1-2,-,TRBV6-1,-,CASSEASGGSYGYTF,TGTGCCAGCAGTGAAGCAAGCGGTGGGTCCTATGGCTACACCTTC
TRBJ1-6,-,TRBV7-9,-,CASSIGDGLNSPLHF,TGTGCCAGCAGCATTGGCGACGGACTAAATTCACCCCTCCACTTT
TRBJ2-3,-,TRBV27,-,CASSFTRQVNTDTQYF,TGTGCCAGCAGTTTCACCCGACAGGTAAACACAGATACGCAGTATTTT
TRBJ2-7,-,TRBV4-1,TRBD1,CASSQDPGQGATRYEQYF,TGCGCCAGCAGCCAAGACCCGGGACAGGGGGCTACAAGGTACGAGCAGTACTTC
TRBJ2-1,-,TRBV2,-,CASSEELLSYNEQFF,TGTGCCAGCAGTGAGGAGCTCCTCTCCTACAATGAGCAGTTCTTC
TRBJ1-2,-,TRBV27,TRBD1,CASTSYIRQGRGGGYTF,TGTGCCAGCACCTCTTATATTCGACAGGGACGGGGTGGGGGCTACACCTTC
TRBJ2-5,-,TRBV14,-,CASSQELSGPGTQYF,TGTGCCAGCAGCCAAGAATTAAGCGGACCGGGGACCCAGTACTTC
TRBJ2-7,-,TRBV6-1,TRBD1,CASKGDRGDYEQYF,TGTGCCAGCAAGGGGGACAGGGGGGACTACGAGCAGTACTTC
TRBJ1-2,once,TRBV25-1,-,CASSVGPGYGYTF,TGTGCCAGCAGTGTCGGTCCGGGCTATGGCTACACCTTC
TRBJ2-3,-,TRBV5-1,-,CASSRVAASTDTQYF,TGCGCCAGCAGTCGTGTAGCGGCTAGCACAGATACGCAGTATTTT
TRBJ2-7,-,TRBV6-5,-,CASSYSGGVPTYEQYF,TGTGCCAGCAGTTACTCCGGCGGAGTGCCTACCTACGAGCAGTACTTC
TRBJ1-3,-,TRBV11-2,-,CASSLERPTGFPGNTIYF,TGTGCCAGCAGCTTAGAACGTCCTACAGGGTTTCCTGGAAACACCATATATTTT
TRBJ2-5,-,TRBV28,TRBD1,CASSLTGDRVETQYF,TGTGCCAGCAGTTTAACCGGCGACAGGGTTGAGACCCAGTACTTC
TRBJ2-7,-,TRBV27,TRBD1,CASSFGTGDFYEQYF,TGTGCCAGCAGCTTTGGGACAGGGGATTTCTACGAGCAGTACTTC
TRBJ1-2,-,TRBV7-2,-,CASSFRVQAGYTF,TGTGCCAGCAGCTTTAGGGTACAGGCGGGCTACACCTTC
TRBJ2-7,few,TRBV5-1,TRBD1,CASSFGYYRGYEQYF,TGCGCCAGCAGCTTCGGTTATTACAGGGGCTACGAGCAGTACTTC
TRBJ1-3,-,TRBV7-9,-,CASSLRGPSGNTIYF,TGTGCCAGCAGCTTGCGGGGGCCCTCTGGAAACACCATATATTTT
TRBJ2-5,-,TRBV7-2,TRBD2,CASSLMPSGGPRVETQYF,TGTGCCAGCAGCTTAATGCCTAGCGGGGGCCCTAGGGTAGAGACCCAGTACTTC
TRBJ1-2,-,TRBV19,-,CASSRLGQRDYGYTF,TGTGCCAGTAGTAGACTCGGACAGCGAGACTATGGCTACACCTTC
TRBJ2-1,-,TRBV5-1,-,CASSLARQGSDNEQFF,TGCGCCAGCAGCTTGGCAAGGCAGGGGAGCGACAATGAGCAGTTCTTC
TRBJ2-1,-,TRBV5-1,-,CASSLGSGYEQFF,TGCGCCAGCAGCTTGGGGAGCGGGTATGAGCAGTTCTTC
TRBJ2-7,-,TRBV6-1,-,CASSRQAASYEQYF,TGTGCCAGCAGTCGACAGGCCGCTTCCTACGAGCAGTACTTC
TRBJ1-6,-,TRBV6-5,-,CASSYSTRQNSPLHF,TGTGCCAGCAGTTACTCGACACGGCAAAATTCACCCCTCCACTTT
TRBJ1-1,-,TRBV25-1,-,CASSLGHVTEAFF,TGTGCCAGCAGTTTGGGGCACGTCACTGAAGCTTTCTTT
TRBJ1-1,-,TRBV15,-,CATSRTVNTEAFF,TGTGCCACCAGCCGTACAGTGAACACTGAAGCTTTCTTT